These T cell receptor beta chains were read from a single sample in a study of blood T cell repertoires in COVID-19. The protocol was immunoSEQ multiplex PCR, while the TCRdb copy is restricted to in-frame clones and leaves out a portion. The sample lists approximately 140,000 clones, 80% to 90% occurring once. Specimen: peripheral blood. Receptor source: a man in his sixties or seventies with acute or convalescent COVID-19. Each CDR3 is given with its conserved first and last residue. The order of the fields is clone size, V gene, J gene, CDR3 length, D gene, CDR3 DNA, CDR3 protein. A D gene is named only where the DNA matches it firmly. Clone size is stated in some rows and not others, as once, few, many or a class when expanded.

size: many; V: TRBV2; J: TRBJ1-1; length: 12; D: -; DNA: TGTGCCAGCACGAGGGTTTACACTGAAGCTTTCTTT; CDR3: CASTRVYTEAFF
size: -; V: TRBV3-1/TRBV3-2; J: TRBJ2-1; length: 15; D: TRBD2; DNA: TGTGCCAGCAGCCAAGCTAGCGGAGGATACAATGAGCAGTTCTTC; CDR3: CASSQASGGYNEQFF
size: -; V: TRBV3-1/TRBV3-2; J: TRBJ2-7; length: 15; D: TRBD2; DNA: TGTGCCAGCAGCGAAGGACTAGCGGGAGCTTACGAGCAGTACTTC; CDR3: CASSEGLAGAYEQYF
size: -; V: TRBV4-2; J: TRBJ2-3; length: 17; D: TRBD2; DNA: TGTGCCAGCAGCCACGGACTAGCGGGAGGTGGCACAGATACGCAGTATTTT; CDR3: CASSHGLAGGGTDTQYF
size: once; V: TRBV7-9; J: TRBJ1-1; length: 15; D: TRBD1; DNA: TGTGCCAGCAGCCTCGGGACAGGGCGGAACACTGAAGCTTTCTTT; CDR3: CASSLGTGRNTEAFF
size: -; V: TRBV2; J: TRBJ1-2; length: 15; D: TRBD1; DNA: TGTGCCAGCAGAGCTGGACAGGGGCGGAACTATGGCTACACCTTC; CDR3: CASRAGQGRNYGYTF
size: -; V: TRBV7-2; J: TRBJ2-5; length: 14; D: TRBD1; DNA: TGTGCCAGCAGCCCGACAGGGCTGAGAGAGACCCAGTACTTC; CDR3: CASSPTGLRETQYF
size: -; V: TRBV19; J: TRBJ2-5; length: 15; D: TRBD2; DNA: TGTGCCAGTAGTAGACGGACTAGCGGGCAAGAGACCCAGTACTTC; CDR3: CASSRRTSGQETQYF
size: -; V: TRBV7-9; J: TRBJ2-1; length: 15; D: TRBD2; DNA: TGTGCCAGCAGCTTAGGACTAGCGGCAGGGATAGAGCAGTTCTTC; CDR3: CASSLGLAAGIEQFF
size: -; V: TRBV29-1; J: TRBJ1-4; length: 13; D: TRBD1; DNA: TGCAGCGTTGCCGGACAGGTTAATGAAAAACTGTTTTTT; CDR3: CSVAGQVNEKLFF
size: -; V: TRBV5-4; J: TRBJ1-2; length: 13; D: TRBD1; DNA: TGTGCCAGCAGCTTGGTAACAGGGGTCGGCTACACCTTC; CDR3: CASSLVTGVGYTF
size: -; V: TRBV13; J: TRBJ2-1; length: 17; D: TRBD2; DNA: TGTGCCAGCAGCTTGGGGTCCAGGCGGGAGGGCCGGAATGAGCAGTTCTTC; CDR3: CASSLGSRREGRNEQFF
size: -; V: TRBV6-2/TRBV6-3; J: TRBJ1-2; length: 15; D: TRBD1; DNA: TGTGCCAGCAGTTCCCTGGACAGGACTAACTATGGCTACACCTTC; CDR3: CASSSLDRTNYGYTF
size: -; V: TRBV5-1; J: TRBJ2-5; length: 14; D: -; DNA: TGCGCCAGCAGCCCGGGACTTTACCAAGAGACCCAGTACTTC; CDR3: CASSPGLYQETQYF
size: few; V: TRBV7-2; J: TRBJ1-2; length: 14; D: TRBD1; DNA: TGTGCCAGCCGCCGGGACAGGGGACCTTATGGCTACACCTTC; CDR3: CASRRDRGPYGYTF
size: -; V: TRBV5-6; J: TRBJ2-3; length: 13; D: -; DNA: TGTGCCAGCAGCTTGGCGGGGATAGATACGCAGTATTTT; CDR3: CASSLAGIDTQYF
size: -; V: TRBV7-3; J: TRBJ2-5; length: 15; D: TRBD1; DNA: TGTGCCAGCAGCAAGGGACAGGGGGCTCCGGAGACCCAGTACTTC; CDR3: CASSKGQGAPETQYF
size: -; V: TRBV5-6; J: TRBJ2-1; length: 16; D: TRBD1; DNA: TGTGCCAGCAGCTTGGTGGGACAGAACTCCTACAATGAGCAGTTCTTC; CDR3: CASSLVGQNSYNEQFF
size: once; V: TRBV9; J: TRBJ1-4; length: 14; D: -; DNA: TGTGCCAGCAGCGTGGGGGCGAGTAATGAAAAACTGTTTTTT; CDR3: CASSVGASNEKLFF
size: -; V: TRBV19; J: TRBJ2-7; length: 13; D: -; DNA: TGTGCCAGTAGCGACAGAGTCTCCTACGAGCAGTACTTC; CDR3: CASSDRVSYEQYF
size: -; V: TRBV5-1; J: TRBJ2-7; length: 12; D: TRBD1; DNA: TGCGCCAGCAGCTCACAGGGGTACGAGCAGTACTTC; CDR3: CASSSQGYEQYF
size: -; V: TRBV5-6; J: TRBJ1-1; length: 18; D: -; DNA: TGTGCCAGCAGCTTGGACGACAGGTTCGGGGTCCCGAGTACTGAAGCTTTCTTT; CDR3: CASSLDDRFGVPSTEAFF
size: -; V: TRBV19; J: TRBJ2-5; length: 16; D: TRBD2; DNA: TGTGCCAGTAGGGCTAGCGGGACTACCTCAAAAGAGACCCAGTACTTC; CDR3: CASRASGTTSKETQYF
size: -; V: TRBV5-4; J: TRBJ2-1; length: 16; D: TRBD2; DNA: TGTGCCAGCAGCCCCTCTAGCGGGAGCTCCTACAATGAGCAGTTCTTC; CDR3: CASSPSSGSSYNEQFF
size: once; V: TRBV28; J: TRBJ1-3; length: 16; D: TRBD1; DNA: TGTGCCAGCAGCCTTCCAGGGGGCACCTCTGGAAACACCATATATTTT; CDR3: CASSLPGGTSGNTIYF
size: -; V: TRBV29-1; J: TRBJ2-1; length: 13; D: TRBD2; DNA: TGCAGCGTCGAACGGCTAGCGGGAGCTGAGCAGTTCTTC; CDR3: CSVERLAGAEQFF
size: -; V: TRBV28; J: TRBJ2-1; length: 15; D: TRBD2; DNA: TGTGCCAGCAGTTTAGGACTAGCGGGAGTCTATGAGCAGTTCTTC; CDR3: CASSLGLAGVYEQFF
size: -; V: TRBV7-2; J: TRBJ2-1; length: 13; D: -; DNA: TGTGCCAGCAGCTTATTGCAGTCTAGGGAGCAGTTCTTC; CDR3: CASSLLQSREQFF
size: -; V: TRBV5-1; J: TRBJ1-1; length: 14; D: -; DNA: TGCGCCAGCAGCTTGTCGGGGGGTGACACTGAAGCTTTCTTT; CDR3: CASSLSGGDTEAFF
size: once; V: TRBV27; J: TRBJ2-7; length: 13; D: -; DNA: TGTGCCAGCAGCCCCGGGAGCCCCTACGAGCAGTACTTC; CDR3: CASSPGSPYEQYF
size: -; V: TRBV6-5; J: TRBJ2-7; length: 13; D: -; DNA: TGTGCCAGCACCTCTGCAGGGGTCTACGAGCAGTACTTC; CDR3: CASTSAGVYEQYF
size: -; V: TRBV11-3; J: TRBJ2-1; length: 15; D: TRBD2; DNA: TGTGCCAGCAGCTTAGTAGCGGGCGAGTACAATGAGCAGTTCTTC; CDR3: CASSLVAGEYNEQFF
size: -; V: TRBV6-4; J: TRBJ2-1; length: 14; D: TRBD2; DNA: TGTGCCAGTAAGGGGACTAGCGGGAGTTATGAGCAGTTCTTC; CDR3: CASKGTSGSYEQFF
size: once; V: TRBV5-1; J: TRBJ2-7; length: 14; D: TRBD2; DNA: TGCGCCAGCAGCTCGGGACTAGATTACTACGAGCAGTACTTC; CDR3: CASSSGLDYYEQYF
size: -; V: TRBV7-7; J: TRBJ2-7; length: 17; D: TRBD1; DNA: TGTGCTAGCAGGAACAACCTCGGACAGGGAAACGACTACGAGCAGTACTTC; CDR3: CASRNNLGQGNDYEQYF
size: few; V: TRBV25-1; J: TRBJ1-4; length: 13; D: -; DNA: TGTGCCAGCAGTCCCAGGGCCGGGGAAAAACTGTTTTTT; CDR3: CASSPRAGEKLFF
size: -; V: TRBV7-9; J: TRBJ1-2; length: 13; D: -; DNA: TGTGCCAGCAGCTTACCAGGGGAGTTTGGCTACACCTTC; CDR3: CASSLPGEFGYTF
size: -; V: TRBV4-3; J: TRBJ2-1; length: 15; D: TRBD2; DNA: TGCGCCAGCAGCCAGGAGGGACTAGATTACAATGAGCAGTTCTTC; CDR3: CASSQEGLDYNEQFF
size: -; V: TRBV6-5; J: TRBJ2-7; length: 14; D: -; DNA: TGTGCCAGCAGCCGGGATCCTCAGGTTAACGAGCAGTACTTC; CDR3: CASSRDPQVNEQYF
size: -; V: TRBV5-6; J: TRBJ1-1; length: 14; D: -; DNA: TGTGCCAGCAGCTTAGGACAAAAGAACACTGAAGCTTTCTTT; CDR3: CASSLGQKNTEAFF
size: -; V: TRBV19; J: TRBJ1-4; length: 16; D: TRBD1; DNA: TGTGCCAGTAGTACGGACAGGGGAAAGAATAATGAAAAACTGTTTTTT; CDR3: CASSTDRGKNNEKLFF
size: -; V: TRBV6-5; J: TRBJ2-5; length: 15; D: TRBD1; DNA: TGTGCCAGCAGTTACCTCGGACAGGGCCAAGAGACCCAGTACTTC; CDR3: CASSYLGQGQETQYF
size: -; V: TRBV29-1; J: TRBJ2-7; length: 13; D: TRBD2; DNA: TGCAGCGCTGGGACTAGCGGTCCCTACGAGCAGTACTTC; CDR3: CSAGTSGPYEQYF
size: -; V: TRBV29-1; J: TRBJ1-1; length: 13; D: TRBD1; DNA: TGCAGCGTTGCCGGGACAGGGAGAACTGAAGCTTTCTTT; CDR3: CSVAGTGRTEAFF
size: -; V: TRBV25-1; J: TRBJ2-2; length: 18; D: TRBD2; DNA: TGTGCCAGCAGTGGCGCCGGACTAGCGGTTAGGAGCACCGGGGAGCTGTTTTTT; CDR3: CASSGAGLAVRSTGELFF
size: -; V: TRBV7-2; J: TRBJ2-7; length: 15; D: -; DNA: TGTGCCAGCAGCTTAGCGGGCCTAGCGATAAACGAGCAGTACTTC; CDR3: CASSLAGLAINEQYF
size: -; V: TRBV4-2; J: TRBJ2-5; length: 14; D: -; DNA: TGTGCCAGCAGCCAAGAGGCCCGATCTGGGACCCAGTACTTC; CDR3: CASSQEARSGTQYF
size: -; V: TRBV6-6; J: TRBJ1-1; length: 14; D: TRBD1; DNA: TGTGCCAGCAGAGGGACAGGGGGCAGAACTGAAGCTTTCTTT; CDR3: CASRGTGGRTEAFF
size: -; V: TRBV27; J: TRBJ1-5; length: 15; D: TRBD1; DNA: TGTGCCAGCAGTTTGGATACAGGGGGCTTGCAGCCCCAGCATTTT; CDR3: CASSLDTGGLQPQHF
size: -; V: TRBV6-6; J: TRBJ1-4; length: 14; D: -; DNA: TGTGCCAGCAGTTACAGGGGAAGTAATGAAAAACTGTTTTTT; CDR3: CASSYRGSNEKLFF
size: -; V: TRBV28; J: TRBJ2-5; length: 16; D: TRBD1; DNA: TGTGCCAGCAGTTTGGCCCGACAGGGGTCAGGGGAGACCCAGTACTTC; CDR3: CASSLARQGSGETQYF
size: once; V: TRBV28; J: TRBJ2-2; length: 15; D: TRBD2; DNA: TGTGCCAGCAGTGGAGCGGGAGGGCTTACCGGGGAGCTGTTTTTT; CDR3: CASSGAGGLTGELFF
size: -; V: TRBV18; J: TRBJ2-5; length: 16; D: TRBD1; DNA: TGTGCCAGCTCACCTAACCCGGGACAGGGAGGAGAGACCCAGTACTTC; CDR3: CASSPNPGQGGETQYF
size: -; V: TRBV28; J: TRBJ2-3; length: 17; D: TRBD2; DNA: TGTGCCAGCAGTATAAGGACTAGCGGGATAGTTACAGATACGCAGTATTTT; CDR3: CASSIRTSGIVTDTQYF
size: -; V: TRBV6-5; J: TRBJ1-1; length: 14; D: TRBD1; DNA: TGTGCCAGCAGTCGGACAGGGTTGAACACTGAAGCTTTCTTT; CDR3: CASSRTGLNTEAFF